A selection of T cell receptor beta chains follows, all from one sample in a study of cytomegalovirus exposure and HLA in healthy donors. The method was immunoSEQ multiplex PCR; TCRdb's version includes in-frame clones alone and lacks a portion of them. The sample shows about 170,000 clones, over 65% of them seen only once. What was sequenced was PBMCs. Receptors originate from a man aged 40-49 years in good health and CMV-seropositive. The CDR3 runs from the conserved cysteine through the conserved F or W. The D gene is left open where the match is weak. The size field is filled for only some rows; it gives once, few, many or a size class.

d_call j_call v_call clone_size cdr3_nt cdr3_aa
TRBD1 TRBJ1-4 TRBV4-3 . TGCGCCAGCAGCCAAGATGGTGGGACAGGGTTTGAAAAACTGTTTTTT CASSQDGGTGFEKLFF
. TRBJ2-7 TRBV6-5 . TGTGCCAGCAGTTACTCGCGCAACTACGAGCAGTACTTC CASSYSRNYEQYF
. TRBJ2-3 TRBV27 . TGTGCCAGTTCCCCCCGCAGGGCGATAGCAGATACGCAGTATTTT CASSPRRAIADTQYF
. TRBJ2-1 TRBV5-1 few TGCGCCAGCAGCCCGCCCCTCTTTAGCTCCTACAATGAGCAGTTCTTC CASSPPLFSSYNEQFF
TRBD1 TRBJ1-6 TRBV7-9 few TGTTCCAGCAGCTCGTATCATGGGACAGAAAATTCACCCCTCCACTTT CSSSSYHGTENSPLHF
. TRBJ1-1 TRBV7-2 . TGTGCCAGCAGCTTAGATATATGGACAATTCTGCGGGGCACTGAAGCTTTCTTT CASSLDIWTILRGTEAFF
TRBD1 TRBJ2-2 TRBV7-8 few TGTGCCAGCAGCAAGGGCAGGGGGACCGGGGAGCTGTTTTTT CASSKGRGTGELFF
. TRBJ2-3 TRBV9 . TGTGCCAGCAGCGCAATGGGGCTCCCGGCCGATACGCAGTATTTT CASSAMGLPADTQYF
TRBD1 TRBJ1-6 TRBV6-5 . TGTGCCAGCAGCGGACAGGGACCCCTCCACTTT CASSGQGPLHF
. TRBJ1-2 TRBV4-1 . TGCGCCAGCAGCCAAGGCGTTAGGCGGGAAGGCTACACCTTC CASSQGVRREGYTF